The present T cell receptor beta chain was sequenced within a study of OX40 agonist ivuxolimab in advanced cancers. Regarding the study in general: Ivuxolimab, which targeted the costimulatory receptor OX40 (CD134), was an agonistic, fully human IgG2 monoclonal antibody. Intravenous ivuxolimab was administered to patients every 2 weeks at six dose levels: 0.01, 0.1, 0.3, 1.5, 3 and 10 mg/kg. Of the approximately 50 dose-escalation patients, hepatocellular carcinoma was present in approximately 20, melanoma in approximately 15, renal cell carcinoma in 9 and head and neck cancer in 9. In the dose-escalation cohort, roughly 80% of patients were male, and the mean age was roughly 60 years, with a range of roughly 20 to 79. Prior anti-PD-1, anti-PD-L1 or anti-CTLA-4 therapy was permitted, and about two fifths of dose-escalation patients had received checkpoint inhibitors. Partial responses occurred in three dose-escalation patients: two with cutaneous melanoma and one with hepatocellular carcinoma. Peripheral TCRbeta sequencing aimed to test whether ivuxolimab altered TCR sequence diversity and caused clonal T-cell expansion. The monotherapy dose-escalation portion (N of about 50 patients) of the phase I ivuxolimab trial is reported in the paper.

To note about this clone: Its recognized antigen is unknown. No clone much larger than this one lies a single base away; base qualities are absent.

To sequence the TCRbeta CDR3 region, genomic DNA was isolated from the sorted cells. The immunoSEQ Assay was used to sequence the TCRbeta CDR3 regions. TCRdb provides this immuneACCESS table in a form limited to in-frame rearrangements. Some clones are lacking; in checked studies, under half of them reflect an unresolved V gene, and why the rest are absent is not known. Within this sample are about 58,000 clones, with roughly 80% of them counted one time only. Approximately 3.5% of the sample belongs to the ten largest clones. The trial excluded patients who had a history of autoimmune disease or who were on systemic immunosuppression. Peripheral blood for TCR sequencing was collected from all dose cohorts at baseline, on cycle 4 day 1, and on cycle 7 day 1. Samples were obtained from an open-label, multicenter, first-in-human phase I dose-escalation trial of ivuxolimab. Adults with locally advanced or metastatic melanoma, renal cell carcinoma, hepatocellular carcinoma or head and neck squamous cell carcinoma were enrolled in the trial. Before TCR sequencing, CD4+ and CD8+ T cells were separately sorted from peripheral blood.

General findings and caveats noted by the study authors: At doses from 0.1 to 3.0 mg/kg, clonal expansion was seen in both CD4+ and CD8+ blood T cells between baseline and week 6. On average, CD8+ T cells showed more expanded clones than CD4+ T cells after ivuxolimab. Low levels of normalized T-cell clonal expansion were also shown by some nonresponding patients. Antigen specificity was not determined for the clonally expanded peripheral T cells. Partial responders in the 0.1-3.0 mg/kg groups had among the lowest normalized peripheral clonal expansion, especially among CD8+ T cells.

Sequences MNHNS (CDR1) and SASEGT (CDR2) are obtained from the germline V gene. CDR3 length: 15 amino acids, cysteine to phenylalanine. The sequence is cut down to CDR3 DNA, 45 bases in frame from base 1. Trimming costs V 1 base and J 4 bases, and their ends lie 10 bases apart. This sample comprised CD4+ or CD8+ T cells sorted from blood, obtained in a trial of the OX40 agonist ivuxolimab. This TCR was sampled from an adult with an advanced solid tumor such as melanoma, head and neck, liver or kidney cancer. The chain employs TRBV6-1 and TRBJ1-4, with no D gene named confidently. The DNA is TGTGCCAGCAGTGAAGGGCAGAGTGTTAATGAAAAACTGTTTTTT. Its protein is CASSEGQSVNEKLFF.